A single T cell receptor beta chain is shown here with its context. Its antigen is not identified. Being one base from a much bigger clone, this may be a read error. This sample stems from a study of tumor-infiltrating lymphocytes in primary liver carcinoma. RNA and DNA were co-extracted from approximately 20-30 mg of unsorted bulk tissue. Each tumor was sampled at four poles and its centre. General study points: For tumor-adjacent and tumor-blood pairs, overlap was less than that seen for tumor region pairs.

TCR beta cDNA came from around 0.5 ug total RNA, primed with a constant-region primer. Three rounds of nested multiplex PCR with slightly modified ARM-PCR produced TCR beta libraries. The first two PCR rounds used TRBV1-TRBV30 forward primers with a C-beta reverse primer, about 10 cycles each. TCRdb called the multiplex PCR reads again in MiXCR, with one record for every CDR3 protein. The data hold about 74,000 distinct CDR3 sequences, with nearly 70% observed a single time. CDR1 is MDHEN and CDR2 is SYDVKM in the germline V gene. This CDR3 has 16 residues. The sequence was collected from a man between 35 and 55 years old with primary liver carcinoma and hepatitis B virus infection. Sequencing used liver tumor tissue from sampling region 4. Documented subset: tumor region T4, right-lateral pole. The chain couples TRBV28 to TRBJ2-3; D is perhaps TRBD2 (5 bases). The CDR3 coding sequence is TGTGACAGCAGCCTAAGACGGACTTATAGCACAGATACGCAGTATTTT. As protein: CDSSLRRTYSTDTQYF.